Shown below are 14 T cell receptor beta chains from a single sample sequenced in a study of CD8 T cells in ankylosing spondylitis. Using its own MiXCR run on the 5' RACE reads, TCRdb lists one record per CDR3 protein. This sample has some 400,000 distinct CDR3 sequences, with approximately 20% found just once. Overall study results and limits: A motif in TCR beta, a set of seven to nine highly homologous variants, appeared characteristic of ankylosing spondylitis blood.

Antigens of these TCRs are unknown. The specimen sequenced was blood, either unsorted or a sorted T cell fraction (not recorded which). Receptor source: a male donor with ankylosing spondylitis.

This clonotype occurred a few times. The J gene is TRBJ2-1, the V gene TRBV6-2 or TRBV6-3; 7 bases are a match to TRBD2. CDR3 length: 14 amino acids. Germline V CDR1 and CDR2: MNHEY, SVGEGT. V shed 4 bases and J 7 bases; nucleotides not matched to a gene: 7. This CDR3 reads CASSSWRGLNEQFF. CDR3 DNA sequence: TGTGCCAGCAGTTCCTGGCGGGGGTTGAATGAGCAGTTCTTC.

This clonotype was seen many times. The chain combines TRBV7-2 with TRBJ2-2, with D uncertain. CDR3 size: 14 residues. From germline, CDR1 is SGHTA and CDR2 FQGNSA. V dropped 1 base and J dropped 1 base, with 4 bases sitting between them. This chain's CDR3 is CASSLVGNTGELFF. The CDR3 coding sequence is TGTGCCAGCAGCTTAGTTGGGAACACCGGGGAGCTGTTTTTT.

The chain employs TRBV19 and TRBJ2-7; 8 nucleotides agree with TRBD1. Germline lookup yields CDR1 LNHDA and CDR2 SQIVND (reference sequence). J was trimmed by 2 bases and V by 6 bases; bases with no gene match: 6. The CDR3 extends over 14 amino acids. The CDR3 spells CASRGTGIAYEQYF. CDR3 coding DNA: TGTGCCAGTAGAGGGACAGGCATCGCCTACGAGCAGTACTTC.

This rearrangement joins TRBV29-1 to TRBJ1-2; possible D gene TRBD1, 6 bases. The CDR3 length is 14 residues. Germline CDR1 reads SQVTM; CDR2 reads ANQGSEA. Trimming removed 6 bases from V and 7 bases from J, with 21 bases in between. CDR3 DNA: TGCAGCGTGGGTGATAACAGGGTAACGAGTGGCTACACCTTC. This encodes CSVGDNRVTSGYTF. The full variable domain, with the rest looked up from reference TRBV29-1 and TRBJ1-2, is SAVISQKPSRDICQRGTSLTIQCQVDSQVTMMFWYRQQPGQSLTLIATANQGSEATYESGFVIDKFPISRPNLTFSTLTVSNMSPEDSSIYLCSVGDNRVTSGYTFGSGTRLTVV.

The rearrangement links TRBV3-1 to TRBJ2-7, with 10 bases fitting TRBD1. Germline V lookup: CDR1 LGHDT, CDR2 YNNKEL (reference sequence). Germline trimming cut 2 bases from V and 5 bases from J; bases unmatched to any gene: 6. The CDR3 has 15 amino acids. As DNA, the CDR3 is TGTGCCAGCAGCCAAACCGGGACAGGGGCCGACGAGCAGTACTTC. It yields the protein CASSQTGTGADEQYF.

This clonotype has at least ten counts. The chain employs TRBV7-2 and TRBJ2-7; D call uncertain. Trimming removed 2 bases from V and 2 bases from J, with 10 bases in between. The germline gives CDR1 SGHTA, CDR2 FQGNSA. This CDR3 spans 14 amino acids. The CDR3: CASSLSYSTYEQYF. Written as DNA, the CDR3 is TGTGCCAGCAGCTTATCGTACAGCACCTACGAGCAGTACTTC.

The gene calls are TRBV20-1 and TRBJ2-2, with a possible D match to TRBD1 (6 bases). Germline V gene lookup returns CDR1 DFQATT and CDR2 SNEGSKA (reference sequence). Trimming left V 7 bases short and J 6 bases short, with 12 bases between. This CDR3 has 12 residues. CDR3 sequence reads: CSGGRTPGELFF. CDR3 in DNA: TGCAGTGGGGGGCGTACCCCCGGGGAGCTGTTTTTT.

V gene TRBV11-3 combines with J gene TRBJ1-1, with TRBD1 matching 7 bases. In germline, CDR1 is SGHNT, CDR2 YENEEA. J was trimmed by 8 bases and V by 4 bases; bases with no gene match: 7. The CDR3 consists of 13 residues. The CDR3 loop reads CASSWRSTGEAFF. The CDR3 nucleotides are TGTGCCAGCAGCTGGCGGTCGACAGGGGAAGCTTTCTTT.

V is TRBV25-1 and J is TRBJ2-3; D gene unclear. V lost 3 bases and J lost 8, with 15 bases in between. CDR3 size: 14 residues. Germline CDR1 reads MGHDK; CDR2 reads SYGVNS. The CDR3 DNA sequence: TGTGCCAGCAGTGATGTAGGGCATCGTAGTACGCAGTATTTT. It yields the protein CASSDVGHRSTQYF.

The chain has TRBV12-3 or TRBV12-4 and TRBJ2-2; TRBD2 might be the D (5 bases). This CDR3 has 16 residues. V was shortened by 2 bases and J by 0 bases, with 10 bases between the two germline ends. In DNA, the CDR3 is TGTGCCAGCAGTTTATATCTTAGCGCGAACACCGGGGAGCTGTTTTTT. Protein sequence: CASSLYLSANTGELFF.

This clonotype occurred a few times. The DNA for the CDR3 is TGCAGCACCATTGGGAGGGGCAATGAGCAGTTCTTC. Amino acids: CSTIGRGNEQFF. The V and J genes are TRBV29-1 and TRBJ2-1; 7 positions match TRBD2. This CDR3 region has 12 residues. Per germline, CDR1 SQVTM and CDR2 ANQGSEA. The V gene end was trimmed by 8 bases and the J gene end by 6 bases; junction bases not matched to a gene: 7.

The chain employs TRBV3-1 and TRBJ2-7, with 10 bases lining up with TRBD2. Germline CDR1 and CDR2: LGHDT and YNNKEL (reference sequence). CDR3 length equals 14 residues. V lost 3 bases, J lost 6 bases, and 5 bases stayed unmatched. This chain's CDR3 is CASSHSGRSSEQYF. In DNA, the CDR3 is TGTGCCAGCAGCCATAGCGGGAGGTCGTCCGAGCAGTACTTC.

CDR3 sequence (DNA): TGTGCCAGCAGCTATCGACTAGCGGGAGGGTCGGGGGAGCTGTTTTTT. Amino acid sequence: CASSYRLAGGSGELFF. The chain employs TRBV3-1 and TRBJ2-2, with TRBD2 matching 14 bases. This CDR3 comprises 16 residues. The J segment lost 8 bases and the V segment lost 5 bases, leaving 7 bases of the junction unmatched. From germline, CDR1 is LGHDT and CDR2 YNNKEL (reference sequence). Full variable domain (remainder filled in from reference TRBV3-1 and TRBJ2-2): DTAVSQTPKYLVTQMGNDKSIKCEQNLGHDTMYWYKQDSKKFLKIMFSYNNKELIINETVPNRFSPKSPDKAHLNLHINSLELGDSAVYFCASSYRLAGGSGELFFGEGSRLTVL.

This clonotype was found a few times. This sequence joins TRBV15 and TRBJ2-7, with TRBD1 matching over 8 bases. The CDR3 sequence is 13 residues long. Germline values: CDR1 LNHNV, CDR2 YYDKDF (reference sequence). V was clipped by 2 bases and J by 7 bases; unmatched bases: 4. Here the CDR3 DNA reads TGTGCCACCAGCAGACAGGGGGCGGGGGAGCAGTACTTC. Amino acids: CATSRQGAGEQYF.